The entry below gives a single T cell receptor beta chain sequence along with its context. Its antigen is not yet known. Base qualities were left out, and no much larger clone turns up one base away. TCRbeta CDR3 regions were amplified from genomic DNA by means of the immunoSEQ Assay, a bias-controlled multiplex PCR. The study's processing was this. The number of nucleated cells in each sample was estimated by amplification of reference gene primers within the assay. To quantify the absolute abundance of each unique TCRbeta CDR3 rearrangement, sequence reads were collapsed and filtered. For each sample, productive Simpson clonality was calculated as the square root of Simpson's diversity index across productive rearrangements. Not all clones reach the TCRdb copy of this immuneACCESS table, which keeps in-frame sequences only. Checked studies attribute under half of the gap to unresolved V genes and leave the rest unexplained. V and J calls plus clone size are reproduced from that table; the DNA served to infer D and trimming. For this sample there are some 150,000 clones; roughly 88% appear just once. Jointly, the top ten make up 7.2% of the sample.

This specimen belongs to a study of blood T cell repertoires in COVID-19 (dated by TCRdb to the early 2020s). About the investigation overall: Collaborator samples came from the United States, Italy and Spain and covered acute and convalescent phases of COVID-19. The material from the prospective study consisted of cDNA or gDNA derived from T cells, B-cell-depleted T cells, or PBMCs. Deeply sampled blood TCRbeta repertoires from subjects exposed to, actively infected with, or recovered from COVID-19 were included in the dataset. The repertoires were made available in a free public database intended to serve as a resource for research on the immune response to SARS-CoV-2. Samples came from the ongoing ImmuneRACE study (first 160 participants) plus 1,254 subjects from 6 global collaborators. Sample metadata almost always included a de-identified subject ID, COVID-19 status, age in years and sex. Where HLA class I and class II types were available, the types were taken from metadata supplied by the sample provider, not from assay-based typing.

Whole blood was collected in K2EDTA tubes by collaborating institutions according to the institutions' own protocols. For TCRbeta analysis, collaborator samples were shipped as frozen whole blood, as isolated PBMCs, or as DNA extracted from either sample type. Results and caveats for the whole study, not just this receptor: The quantity of clinical and demographic metadata differed by source and by participant and was supplied without curation.

This TCR was recovered from a woman between 50 and 59 years old in a cohort sampled during active or convalescent COVID-19. Sequencing was carried out using peripheral blood.

The DNA reads as follows: TGTGCCAGCAGCTTCTCGACGGGAATCTCGGCAGATACGCAGTATTTT. It codes for CASSFSTGISADTQYF. In this chain, TRBV7-9 is recombined with TRBJ2-3; the D region possibly corresponds to TRBD2 (5 bases align). CDR1 and CDR2, looked up from the germline V gene (reference sequence), are SEHNR and FQNEAQ. V lost 3 bases and J lost 4 bases; the stretch between them is 17 bases long. Its CDR3 holds 16 amino acids, cysteine through phenylalanine. Left in the record is the CDR3 DNA by itself, 48 bases read in frame from the first base.